The 25 T cell receptor beta chains below come from one sample, sequenced in a study of metastatic and nonmetastatic thyroid tumors. Each patient went into thyroid surgery without having received any treatment. TCRdb used MiXCR to call clones anew from the PCR reads. Altogether 50,000 or so clones are present, more than 15% being singletons, with the ten largest covering about 3%. Sequenced material: blood. These receptors came from a female donor with papillary thyroid cancer or a benign thyroid nodule (not recorded which). Some clones in this sample may be carry-over from other donors' samples.

This clone showed up many times. J is TRBJ2-2 and V is TRBV6-4; TRBD1 matches at 7 bases. From germline, CDR1 is MRHNA and CDR2 SNTAGT. V lost 6 bases to trimming and J lost 5 bases; unmatched junction nucleotides: 9. CDR3 length equals 15 residues. CDR3 residues: CASRNSHRGTGELFF. CDR3 nucleotide sequence: TGTGCCAGCAGAAATAGCCACAGGGGTACCGGGGAGCTGTTTTTT.

As regards this clone: A much larger clone sits a single nucleotide away, making a read error possible. This chain joins TRBV29-1 and TRBJ1-2; maybe TRBD1 (5 bases). The germline V gene has CDR1 SQVTM and CDR2 ANQGSEA. Between the trimmed V and J ends, which lost 8 bases and 7 bases, there was a span of 17 bases. This CDR3 has 12 residues. CDR3 sequence reads: CSYRGLRSGYTF. The CDR3 region has the DNA TGCAGCTACCGGGGGTTGCGGAGTGGCTACACCTTC.

This clone was seen many times. The chain recombines TRBV27 with TRBJ2-3; TRBD2 agrees at 10 bases. The germline V gene encodes CDR1 MNHEY and CDR2 SMNVEV (reference sequence). The trim removed 6 bases at V and 2 bases at J, leaving 11 bases unmatched. CDR3 length equals 17 residues. The DNA for the CDR3 is TGTGCCAGCAGCCCGTCGGTACTAGCGGGGCTCACAGATACGCAGTATTTT. Translation: CASSPSVLAGLTDTQYF.

At least ten counts were recorded for this clone. This clone may be a read error of a much larger clone one base away. The J gene is TRBJ2-3, the V gene TRBV19; D gene ambiguous. Trimming took off 4 bases at V and 2 bases at J, with 7 bases between the two ends. This CDR3 comprises 13 residues. CDR1 and CDR2 (germline): LNHDA, SQIVND (reference sequence). The CDR3 DNA is TGTGCCAGTAGTAAGCAGTCCACAGATACGCAGTATTTT. It is translated as CASSKQSTDTQYF.

This clone was found a few times. The junction departs from germline at one end; a sequencing error may be responsible. The chain is built from TRBV6-5 and TRBJ2-1, with 7 bases fitting TRBD2. The germline V gene has CDR1 MNHEY and CDR2 SVGAGI. CDR3 length: 15 amino acids. The CDR3 loop reads CASIYSGGGYNEQFF. CDR3 coding DNA: TGTGCCAGCATTTACTCTGGCGGGGGTTACAATGAGCAGTTCTTC.

This clone has a count of ten or more. The chain recombines TRBV19 with TRBJ2-5; no firm D call. V lost 3 bases, J lost 5 bases, and 4 bases lay in between. The CDR3 is 11 amino acids. The germline gives CDR1 LNHDA, CDR2 SQIVND (reference sequence). The CDR3 reads CASSIEETQYF. In DNA, the CDR3 is TGTGCCAGTAGTATTGAGGAGACCCAGTACTTC.

This clone counts as medium-sized. This chain uses TRBV2 with TRBJ2-1; the match to TRBD2 covers 10 bases. Germline V gene sequence: CDR1 SNHLY, CDR2 FYNNEI. The CDR3 has 15 amino acids. Losses at the gene ends were 5 bases for V and 1 base for J; bases not matched to a gene: 2. CDR3 DNA: TGTGCCAGCAGTCGGACTAGCGGATCCTACAATGAGCAGTTCTTC. Encoded protein: CASSRTSGSYNEQFF. The variable domain in full, completed from reference TRBV2 and TRBJ2-1, reads EPEVTQTPSHQVTQMGQEVILRCVPISNHLYFYWYRQILGQKVEFLVSFYNNEISEKSEIFDDQFSVERPDGSNFTLKIRSTKLEDSAMYFCASSRTSGSYNEQFFGPGTRLTVL.

At least ten counts were recorded for this clone. This chain connects TRBV6-1 to TRBJ1-2; 7 positions match TRBD1. The CDR3 runs to 16 residues. The germline CDR1 and CDR2 sequences are MNHNS and SASEGT. In DNA, the CDR3 is TGTTCCCCGATCCGGGACAGACAAACTCGCGATTATGGCTACACCTTC. Its translation: CSPIRDRQTRDYGYTF.

Note on this clone: One end of the junction does not line up with germline, which may come from a read error. This chain connects TRBV7-9 to TRBJ2-1; the D is unclear. Germline V gene lookup returns CDR1 SEHNR and CDR2 FQNEAQ (reference sequence). The CDR3 runs to 15 residues. The CDR3 loop is CASSSHVGYHNEQLF. The CDR3 region has the DNA TGTGCCAGCAGCTCCCATGTGGGGTATCACAATGAGCAGCTCTTC.

This clone was counted ten times or more. An end of the junction differs from the germline gene, which may be a read error. The chain carries TRBV7-7 and TRBJ2-1, with D possibly being TRBD2 (6 bases). The CDR3 contains 14 residues. CDR1 is SSHAT, CDR2 FNYEAQ, per germline (reference sequence). The CDR3 sequence: CASSLAGSNNEQFF. Written as DNA, the CDR3 is TGTGCTAGCAGCTTAGCCGGGAGCAACAATGAGCAGTTCTTC.

This clone has a handful of counts. The chain recombines TRBV20-1 with TRBJ2-7; 7 nucleotides agree with TRBD2. With 0 bases clipped from V and 4 bases from J, the junction kept 0 bases outside the gene matches. The CDR3 sequence is 12 residues long. Per germline, CDR1 DFQATT and CDR2 SNEGSKA (reference sequence). The CDR3: CSAREREYEQYF. The CDR3 nucleotides are TGCAGTGCTAGAGAGCGGGAGTACGAGCAGTACTTC.

Remarks on this clone: No conserved phenylalanine or tryptophan ends this CDR3, so it is likely a read error. No DNA is shown, since the ends of the CDR3 on it are uncertain; the CDR3 is the one TCRdb lists. The V and J genes are TRBV7-9 and TRBJ2-1; the table names TRBD1, a call not compared with the DNA. The CDR3 spans 9 residues, counting both ends. Germline CDR1 and CDR2: SEHNR and FQNEAQ (reference sequence). CDR3: CASSRAVGL.

This clone was seen repeatedly, ten times or more. V usage is TRBV7-9 and J usage is TRBJ2-1, with 15 positions matching TRBD2. The germline CDR1 and CDR2 sequences are SEHNR and FQNEAQ (reference sequence). This CDR3 spans 18 amino acids. J lost 0 bases, V lost 3 bases, and 3 bases had no gene match. The CDR3 here is CASSFGTSGRTSYNEQFF. Here the CDR3 DNA reads TGTGCCAGCAGCTTTGGGACTAGCGGGAGGACCTCCTACAATGAGCAGTTCTTC.

The sample holds many counts of this clone. The rearrangement joins TRBV11-2 to TRBJ2-1, with 8 positions matching TRBD2. The V and J ends lost 4 bases and 4 bases, in that order; junction bases with no gene match: 6. This CDR3 spans 15 amino acids. Germline CDR1 reads SGHAT; CDR2 reads FQNNGV. The CDR3 reads CASSSLSGRYNEQFF. The CDR3 DNA is TGTGCCAGCAGCTCTCTAAGCGGGAGATACAATGAGCAGTTCTTC.

This clone was observed many times. The J gene is TRBJ2-6, the V gene TRBV28; no definite D call. The germline V gene encodes CDR1 MDHEN and CDR2 SYDVKM. Trimming removed 5 bases from V and 0 bases from J, with 5 bases in between. The CDR3 covers 14 residues. CDR3 loop: CASSPYSGANVLTF. Here the CDR3 DNA reads TGTGCCAGCAGTCCCTACTCTGGGGCCAACGTCCTGACTTTC.

Many counts were recorded for this clone. A much bigger clone sits one base away, suggesting this may be a read error. The sample carries other DNA sequences with the same CDR3. The chain couples TRBV6-1 to TRBJ1-6; D possibly corresponds to TRBD1 (5 bases). The CDR3 has 12 amino acids. In germline, CDR1 is MNHNS, CDR2 SASEGT. CDR3 nucleotides: TGTGCCGGCAGACAGAGCAATTCACCCCTCCACTTT. It specifies CAGRQSNSPLHF.

V gene TRBV4-2 combines with J gene TRBJ2-7; D is unclear. V shed 0 bases and J shed 2 bases, with 14 bases lying between them. CDR1 is LGHNA and CDR2 is YNFKEQ in the germline V gene. The CDR3 has 16 amino acids. CDR3 coding DNA: TGTGCCAGCAGCCAAGATTTCCCCGGGCGTACCTACGAGCAGTACTTC. Amino acids: CASSQDFPGRTYEQYF.

This clone was counted a few times. The chain links TRBV27 to TRBJ2-7; 8 positions agree with TRBD2. This CDR3 is 16 amino acids long. Trimming removed 0 bases from V and 3 bases from J; junction bases left unmatched: 7. From germline, CDR1 is MNHEY and CDR2 SMNVEV (reference sequence). CDR3 loop: CASSLSASGPVYEQYV. CDR3 bases: TGTGCCAGCAGTTTATCGGCTAGCGGGCCCGTCTACGAGCAGTACGTC.

This clone came up many times. The junction departs from germline at one end; a sequencing error may be responsible. This chain connects TRBV12-5 to TRBJ2-7; D call uncertain. CDR1 and CDR2 (germline): LGHNT, FRNRAP. This CDR3 is built from 8 residues. The CDR3 nucleotides read TGTGCTAGTGGCCAACTAAACTTC. Protein product: CASGQLNF.

This clone was seen repeatedly, ten times or more. The J gene is TRBJ2-2, the V gene TRBV7-9; D may be TRBD1 or TRBD2 (5 bases each). The CDR3 contains 13 residues. Germline V CDR1 and CDR2: SEHNR, FQNEAQ (reference sequence). The CDR3 nucleotides are TGTTCCGGTGCAGAGGGGTTCGGCGGGGAGCTGTTTTTT. The encoded protein is CSGAEGFGGELFF.

This clone has a count of ten or more. The chain has TRBV29-1 and TRBJ1-2; weak D call: TRBD1 (5 bases). Germline CDR1 and CDR2: SQVTM and ANQGSEA. CDR3 length: 13 amino acids. Trimming pared 3 bases from V and 2 bases from J, leaving 10 bases between. CDR3 protein: CSVDWGVNYGYTF. The CDR3 DNA follows: TGCAGCGTTGATTGGGGGGTCAACTATGGCTACACCTTC.

V gene TRBV30 combines with J gene TRBJ2-7; D assignment may be TRBD1 or TRBD2 (6 bases each). The CDR3 is 12 residues long. Germline V gene data show CDR1 as GTSNPN and CDR2 as SVGIG (reference sequence). V was trimmed by 3 bases and J by 6 bases, leaving 12 bases between them. CDR3: CAWSQGGSEQYF. The CDR3 DNA sequence: TGTGCCTGGAGCCAAGGGGGGAGCGAGCAGTACTTC. Looking up the rest from reference TRBV30 and TRBJ2-7 gives the full variable domain: SQTIHQWPATLVQPVGSPLSLECTVEGTSNPNLYWYRQAAGRGLQLLFYSVGIGQISSEVPQNLSASRPQDRQFILSSKKLLLSDSGFYLCAWSQGGSEQYFGPGTRLTVT.

The sample holds many counts of this clone. The V and J genes are TRBV2 and TRBJ2-4; D gene ambiguous. The V end was cut by 7 bases, the J end by 0 bases, with 7 bases between. The germline V gene encodes CDR1 SNHLY and CDR2 FYNNEI. This CDR3 is built from 13 residues. CDR3 in amino acids: CASTTLAKNIQYF. The CDR3 DNA reads as TGTGCCAGCACTACGCTAGCCAAAAACATTCAGTACTTC.

This clone has ten or more counts. This chain links TRBV10-1 with TRBJ2-7, with D hard to call. CDR3 length equals 13 residues. Germline values: CDR1 WNHNN, CDR2 SYGVQD (reference sequence). V was clipped by 2 bases and J by 1 base, with 6 bases between them. CDR3 loop: CASSETDSYEQYF. In DNA form, the CDR3 reads TGCGCCAGCAGTGAGACGGATTCCTACGAGCAGTACTTC.

In its sample, this clone was seen many times. This chain uses TRBV9 with TRBJ2-5, with D perhaps matching TRBD2 (5 bases). The CDR3 sequence is 14 residues long. CDR1 and CDR2 (germline): SGDLS, YYNGEE. Trimming removed 0 bases at V and 3 bases at J, with 9 bases between. CDR3 in DNA: TGTGCCAGCAGCGTAGGAGGGAACAAAGAGACCCAGTACTTC. Translating gives CASSVGGNKETQYF.